These 24 T cell receptor beta chains share one sample of origin, sequenced in a study of T cell responses to AZD1222 COVID-19 vaccine. The assay was immunoSEQ multiplex PCR, and TCRdb's table has in-frame clones only and misses some. Of 150,000 to 180,000 clones in the sample, 90% were seen once. Sequenced here: peripheral blood, sampled 28 days after the second AZD1222 dose. These receptors came from an adult who received the AZD1222 COVID-19 vaccine.

The chain has TRBV6-5 and TRBJ2-4; unclear D gene. Germline V gives CDR1 MNHEY, CDR2 SVGAGI. V lost 6 bases and J 7 bases, leaving 10 bases between the germline ends. The CDR3 contains 12 residues. The CDR3 bases are TGTGCCAGCAGCCCCCATAAGAACATTCAGTACTTC. Its protein is CASSPHKNIQYF.

This chain uses TRBV7-9 with TRBJ1-1; TRBD1 is a possible D gene (5 bases). The V gene lost 0 bases and the J gene lost 5 bases, with 13 bases spanning the gap. Germline V gene sequence: CDR1 SEHNR, CDR2 FQNEAQ (reference sequence). The length of the CDR3 is 15 residues. The CDR3 region is CASSLALIGGTEAFF. DNA for the CDR3: TGTGCCAGCAGCTTAGCTCTGATCGGGGGGACTGAAGCTTTCTTT.

The chain couples TRBV5-1 to TRBJ1-2; 7 bases line up with TRBD1. Germline assignment: CDR1 SGHRS and CDR2 YFSETQ. Unmatched junction bases numbered 6, after V lost 8 bases and J lost 8 bases. This CDR3 has 11 amino acids. In DNA form, the CDR3 reads TGCGCCAGTCGGCAGGGGGGCGGCTACACCTTC. It encodes CASRQGGGYTF.

This clone was seen only once. The V and J genes are TRBV7-9 and TRBJ1-1; D is ambiguous. V was trimmed by 4 bases and J by 7 bases, leaving 10 bases between them. This CDR3 comprises 12 residues. Germline assignment: CDR1 SEHNR and CDR2 FQNEAQ (reference sequence). CDR3 loop: CASSSTHFEAFF. The CDR3 nucleotides read TGTGCCAGCAGCTCAACACACTTTGAAGCTTTCTTT.

Comment on this clone: The sample holds other DNA sequences that translate to the same CDR3. The rearrangement joins TRBV5-1 to TRBJ2-1; possibly TRBD2 for D (6 bases). CDR1 and CDR2 from the germline V gene are SGHRS and YFSETQ. The CDR3 sequence is 15 residues long. V gave up 3 bases and J gave up 1 base, with 11 bases separating them. CDR3 DNA: TGCGCCAGCAGCTCTTCCGGGGGATCCTACAATGAGCAGTTCTTC. This encodes CASSSSGGSYNEQFF.

The chain carries TRBV10-3 and TRBJ2-2; D is possibly TRBD1 (6 bases). This CDR3 is 14 amino acids long. The germline CDR1 and CDR2 sequences are ENHRY and SYGVKD. Deletions cut 6 bases from V and 7 bases from J, with 15 bases between. The CDR3 region is CAISQQQGFGELFF. The CDR3 coding sequence is TGTGCCATCAGCCAACAACAGGGATTCGGGGAGCTGTTTTTT.

This chain joins TRBV6-5 and TRBJ1-4; D is possibly TRBD1 (6 bases). The germline gives CDR1 MNHEY, CDR2 SVGAGI. V was shortened by 6 bases and J by 8 bases, with 16 bases between the two germline ends. The length of the CDR3 is 14 residues. CDR3 in DNA: TGTGCCAGCAGCCCCTCCCAGGGGTGGGAAAAACTGTTTTTT. Its protein product is CASSPSQGWEKLFF.

The J gene is TRBJ1-1, the V gene TRBV18; weak D call: TRBD1 (6 bases). V lost 8 bases, J lost 5 bases, and 18 bases lay in between. Germline V lookup: CDR1 KGHSH, CDR2 LQKENI. This CDR3 spans 14 amino acids. CDR3 loop: CASGIQGLGTEAFF. The CDR3 DNA reads as TGTGCCAGCGGAATACAGGGTTTGGGAACTGAAGCTTTCTTT.

The chain employs TRBV18 and TRBJ2-5; D not certain. Trimming removed 6 bases at V and 0 bases at J, with 8 bases between. CDR1 and CDR2 (germline): KGHSH, LQKENI. The CDR3 contains 13 residues. This CDR3 is CASSPVNQETQYF. CDR3 nucleotides: TGTGCCAGCTCCCCTGTCAACCAAGAGACCCAGTACTTC.

This sequence joins TRBV28 and TRBJ1-5; D is unresolved. The CDR3 has 16 residues. CDR1 is MDHEN, CDR2 SYDVKM, per germline. Trimming removed 2 bases from V and 0 bases from J, with 11 bases in between. The CDR3 loop is CASSLPSAASNQPQHF. The CDR3 DNA reads TGTGCCAGCAGTTTACCAAGCGCAGCTAGCAATCAGCCCCAGCATTTT. The variable domain in full, completed from reference TRBV28 and TRBJ1-5, reads DVKVTQSSRYLVKRTGEKVFLECVQDMDHENMFWYRQDPGLGLRLIYFSYDVKMKEKGDIPEGYSVSREKKERFSLILESASTNQTSMYLCASSLPSAASNQPQHFGDGTRLSIL.

The chain carries TRBV15 and TRBJ2-1; 16 positions match TRBD2. CDR1 and CDR2 from the germline V gene are LNHNV and YYDKDF (reference sequence). This CDR3 has 19 residues. V dropped 1 base and J dropped 0; count of bases not matched to a gene: 3. The CDR3: CATSRAGTSGRASYNEQFF. CDR3 bases: TGTGCCACCAGCAGAGCTGGGACTAGCGGGAGGGCCTCCTACAATGAGCAGTTCTTC. The entire variable domain, with the rest obtained from reference TRBV15 and TRBJ2-1, is as follows: DAMVIQNPRYQVTQFGKPVTLSCSQTLNHNVMYWYQQKSSQAPKLLFHYYDKDFNNEADTPDNFQSRRPNTSFCFLDIRSPGLGDTAMYLCATSRAGTSGRASYNEQFFGPGTRLTVL.

This chain joins TRBV21-1 and TRBJ2-1; the D call in the table, TRBD2, was not verified against the DNA. TRBV21-1 is a pseudogene. CDR3 size: 15 residues. For the CDR3, the DNA is TGTGCCAGCAGCGGAGACCGCCACTCCTACAATGAGCAGTTCTTC. It specifies CASSGDRHSYNEQFF.

The chain uses TRBV3-1 (or the pseudogene TRBV3-2) and TRBJ1-5; D remains unclear. CDR3 length: 15 amino acids. Germline CDR1 is LGHDT and CDR2 is YNNKEL (reference sequence). V lost 2 bases to trimming and J lost 3 bases, with 11 bases between them. CDR3 in amino acids: CASSQSYGNNQPQHF. In nucleotides, the CDR3 is TGTGCCAGCAGCCAATCATACGGGAACAATCAGCCCCAGCATTTT.

The CDR3 sequence is CASSRGLLPQAGSDTQYF. CDR3 sequence (DNA): TGTGCCAGCAGCAGGGGTCTCTTACCGCAAGCGGGGTCAGATACGCAGTATTTT. V usage is TRBV7-9 and J usage is TRBJ2-3; 7 positions match TRBD2. Germline values: CDR1 SEHNR, CDR2 FQNEAQ (reference sequence). CDR3 length: 18 amino acids. Trimming cost V 5 bases and J 4 bases; bases outside gene matches: 18.

The CDR3 region is CASSLAPTGFYNEQFF. CDR3 DNA sequence: TGTGCCAGCAGCTTGGCCCCAACAGGGTTCTACAATGAGCAGTTCTTC. V gene TRBV5-8 combines with J gene TRBJ2-1, with D maybe TRBD1 (6 bases). The CDR3 totals 16 residues. From germline, CDR1 is SGHTS and CDR2 YDEGEE. Between the trimmed V and J ends, which lost 0 bases and 3 bases, there was a span of 13 bases.

This chain joins TRBV6-5 and TRBJ1-6; TRBD1 matches 9 bases. Looked up from germline, CDR1 is MNHEY and CDR2 is SVGAGI. With V trimmed by 4 bases and J by 9 bases, 7 bases remained unmatched. This CDR3 is built from 15 residues. CDR3 DNA: TGTGCCAGCAGTTCGGACAGGGGAGTGCCTTCACCCCTCCACTTT. Its protein is CASSSDRGVPSPLHF.

This sequence joins TRBV6-5 and TRBJ1-2; a possible D gene is TRBD1 (5 bases). This CDR3 has 15 residues. Trimming pared 0 bases from V and 5 bases from J, leaving 13 bases between. Germline V lookup: CDR1 MNHEY, CDR2 SVGAGI. The DNA of the CDR3 is TGTGCCAGCAGTTACTCATCAGGGAACCCTTATGGCTACACCTTC. Its translation: CASSYSSGNPYGYTF.

The genes are TRBV7-2 and TRBJ1-5, with D possibly matching TRBD1 (6 bases). With 5 bases removed from V and 9 bases from J, the gap between germline ends came to 17 bases. In germline, CDR1 is SGHTA, CDR2 FQGNSA. The CDR3 consists of 14 residues. The CDR3 nucleotides read TGTGCCAGCAGCGCGGAACAGGGCTTTTTGCCCCAGCATTTT. This codes for CASSAEQGFLPQHF.

The chain is built from TRBV14 and TRBJ1-2; D unresolved. V was shortened by 0 bases and J by 5 bases, with 16 bases between the two germline ends. The CDR3 runs to 16 residues. Germline CDR1 reads SGHDN; CDR2 reads FVKESK. The CDR3 sequence: CASSQDYRQLIYGYTF. CDR3 bases: TGTGCCAGCAGCCAAGATTATCGGCAGCTTATTTATGGCTACACCTTC.

This sequence joins TRBV7-8 and TRBJ1-5; the D gene is possibly TRBD1 (5 bases). The V end lost 2 bases, the J end lost 6 bases, and 17 bases lay between the germline ends. In germline, CDR1 is SGHVS, CDR2 FQNEAQ. This CDR3 has 16 residues. The CDR3 spells CASSLFQGGQFQPQHF. DNA of the CDR3: TGTGCCAGCAGCTTATTTCAGGGAGGCCAGTTTCAGCCCCAGCATTTT.

The chain couples TRBV3-1 (or the pseudogene TRBV3-2) to TRBJ1-2; D unclear. Germline V gene data show CDR1 as LGHDT and CDR2 as YNNKEL (reference sequence). The V and J ends lost 6 bases and 7 bases respectively, with 15 bases between them. This CDR3 spans 13 amino acids. The CDR3 here is CASRPALIPGYTF. The DNA of the CDR3 is TGTGCCAGCAGGCCTGCACTCATCCCTGGCTACACCTTC.

The chain uses TRBV28 and TRBJ2-7; 8 bases agree with TRBD2. Germline loops: CDR1 MDHEN, CDR2 SYDVKM. This CDR3 has 15 residues. The junction had 6 bases not matched to a gene; V was cut back by 5 bases and J by 0 bases. The CDR3 loop is CASSAGLAASYEQYF. The CDR3 DNA sequence: TGTGCCAGCAGTGCAGGACTAGCTGCCTCCTACGAGCAGTACTTC.

This chain links TRBV24-1 with TRBJ2-5; TRBD2 is a possible D gene (6 bases). This CDR3 has 13 residues. V gave up 4 bases and J gave up 1 base, with 6 bases separating them. The germline V gene encodes CDR1 KGHDR and CDR2 SFDVKD. CDR3 sequence: CATSELAQETQYF. CDR3 in DNA: TGTGCCACCAGTGAACTAGCCCAAGAGACCCAGTACTTC.

The chain carries TRBV4-1 and TRBJ2-1, with TRBD2 matching over 10 bases. Looked up from germline, CDR1 is MGHRA and CDR2 is YSYEKL. This CDR3 region has 17 residues. J gave up 1 base and V 4 bases, and 7 bases lay outside the gene matches. This chain's CDR3 is CASSRELAGVSYNEQFF. Here the CDR3 DNA reads TGCGCCAGCAGCCGGGAGCTAGCGGGAGTTTCCTACAATGAGCAGTTCTTC.